A single sample gave rise to the 9 T cell receptor beta chains below, sequenced in a study of post-analysis software for immune sequencing data. General study results and limits: Higher frequency in patients than in controls was seen for roughly five TRBV segments, with TRBV5-6, TRBV5-1 and TRBV20-1 among them.

No antigen is known for these receptors. Unique molecular identifiers featured in each of the TCR beta cDNA libraries. TCRdb processed the PCR reads anew with MiXCR; each CDR3 protein has one entry. The sample shows about 800,000 distinct CDR3 sequences, about 27% of them seen only once. Sequencing input: blood. The receptors derive from a girl aged 10 to 17 with multiple sclerosis.

The V and J genes are TRBV7-2 and TRBJ2-3; 11 nucleotides match TRBD2. V trimming: 7 bases; J trimming: 4 bases; junction bases outside the gene matches: 7. The CDR3 is 15 amino acids. Germline V gives CDR1 SGHTA, CDR2 FQGNSA. This chain's CDR3 is CASTVAGGRPDTQYF. As DNA, the CDR3 is TGTGCCAGCACCGTAGCGGGGGGGCGTCCAGATACGCAGTATTTT.

The chain has TRBV12-3 or TRBV12-4 and TRBJ1-2; D ambiguous. Trimming stripped 1 base from V and 0 bases from J, with 12 bases between. There are 16 residues in the CDR3. The CDR3 loop is CASSLVTGIANYGYTF. The CDR3 coding sequence is TGTGCCAGCAGTTTAGTTACGGGGATAGCTAACTATGGCTACACCTTC.

The chain employs TRBV14 and TRBJ2-1; D is ambiguous. The CDR3 totals 21 residues. The V end lost 4 bases, the J end lost 2 bases, and 30 bases lay between the germline ends. Germline loops: CDR1 SGHDN, CDR2 FVKESK. DNA for the CDR3: TGTGCCAGCAGCCCTCAACCCAAGGATGTGTGGATCCCAAGAACCTACAATGAGCAGTTCTTC. It yields the protein CASSPQPKDVWIPRTYNEQFF.

J is TRBJ2-1 and V is TRBV28; D is possibly TRBD1 or TRBD2 (5 bases each). The germline V gene has CDR1 MDHEN and CDR2 SYDVKM. The V end was cut by 5 bases, the J end by 10 bases, with 21 bases between. The CDR3 runs 15 residues. CDR3 sequence reads: CASSDAGTPYGEQFF. CDR3 DNA sequence: TGTGCCAGCAGTGACGCCGGGACCCCATATGGAGAGCAGTTCTTC.

The CDR3 spells CASSQDYGVTGELFF. As DNA, the CDR3 is TGTGCCAGCAGCCAAGACTACGGGGTCACCGGGGAGCTGTTTTTT. The chain joins TRBV4-2 to TRBJ2-2; tentatively, D is TRBD2 (5 bases). From germline, CDR1 is LGHNA and CDR2 YNFKEQ. Trimming shortened V by 0 bases and J by 4 bases, and 9 bases separated the two germline ends. This CDR3 comprises 15 residues.

V is TRBV29-1 and J is TRBJ2-2; D unresolved. CDR3 length: 14 amino acids. Between the trimmed V and J ends, which lost 4 bases and 0 bases, there was a span of 9 bases. Germline V gene sequence: CDR1 SQVTM, CDR2 ANQGSEA. In DNA form, the CDR3 reads TGCAGCGTTGTCCAGGTTCCGAACACCGGGGAGCTGTTTTTT. Encoded protein: CSVVQVPNTGELFF.

This clonotype was recorded a few times. V usage is TRBV24-1 and J usage is TRBJ2-5; D is tentatively TRBD1 or TRBD2 (5 bases each). This CDR3 contains 16 residues. V lost 3 bases and J 5 bases, leaving 18 bases between the germline ends. Germline V gives CDR1 KGHDR, CDR2 SFDVKD. The chain's CDR3 is CATSDHRDGWRETQYF. The CDR3 DNA reads as TGTGCCACCAGTGATCACCGGGACGGTTGGAGGGAGACCCAGTACTTC.

The chain links TRBV29-1 to TRBJ2-3, with a possible D match to TRBD2 (6 bases). This CDR3 has 12 residues. Trimming left V 7 bases short and J 4 bases short, with 12 bases between. Per the germline V gene, CDR1 is SQVTM and CDR2 is ANQGSEA. Here the CDR3 reads CSASREADTQYF. The CDR3 DNA sequence: TGCAGCGCTTCGCGGGAAGCAGATACGCAGTATTTT.

This clonotype was observed a few times. V is TRBV7-2 and J is TRBJ2-7; D possibly corresponds to TRBD2 (6 bases). Trimming left V 6 bases short and J 0 bases short, with 12 bases between. The CDR3 runs 14 residues. Germline CDR1 is SGHTA and CDR2 is FQGNSA. The DNA of the CDR3 is TGTGCCAGCAGTTTGACTAGGCTCTCCTACGAGCAGTACTTC. It codes for CASSLTRLSYEQYF.